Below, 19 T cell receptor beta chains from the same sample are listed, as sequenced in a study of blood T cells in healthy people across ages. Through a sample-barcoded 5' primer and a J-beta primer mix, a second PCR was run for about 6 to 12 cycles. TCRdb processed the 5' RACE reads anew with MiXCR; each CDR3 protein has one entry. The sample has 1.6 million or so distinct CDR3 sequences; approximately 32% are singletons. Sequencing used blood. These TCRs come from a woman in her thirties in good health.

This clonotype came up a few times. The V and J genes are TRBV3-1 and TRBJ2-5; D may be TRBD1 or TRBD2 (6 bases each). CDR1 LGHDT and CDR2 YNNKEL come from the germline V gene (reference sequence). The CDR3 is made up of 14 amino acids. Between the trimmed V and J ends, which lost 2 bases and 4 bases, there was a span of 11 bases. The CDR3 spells CASSQRGRRETQYF. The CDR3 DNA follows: TGTGCCAGCAGCCAAAGGGGGAGGCGAGAGACCCAGTACTTC.

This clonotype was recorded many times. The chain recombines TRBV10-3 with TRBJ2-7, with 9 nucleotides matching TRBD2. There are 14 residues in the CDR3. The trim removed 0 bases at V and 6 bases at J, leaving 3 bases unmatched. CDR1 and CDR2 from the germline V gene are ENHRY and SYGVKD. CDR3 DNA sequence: TGTGCCATCAGTGAGTCTACACTAGCGGGCGAGCAGTACTTC. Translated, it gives CAISESTLAGEQYF.

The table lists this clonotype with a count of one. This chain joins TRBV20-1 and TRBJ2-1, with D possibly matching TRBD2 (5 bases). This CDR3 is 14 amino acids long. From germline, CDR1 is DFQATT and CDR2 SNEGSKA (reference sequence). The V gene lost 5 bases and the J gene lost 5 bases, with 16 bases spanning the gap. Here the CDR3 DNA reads TGCAGTGCTTTAGCGCCCGTACGGAACAATGAGCAGTTCTTC. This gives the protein CSALAPVRNNEQFF.

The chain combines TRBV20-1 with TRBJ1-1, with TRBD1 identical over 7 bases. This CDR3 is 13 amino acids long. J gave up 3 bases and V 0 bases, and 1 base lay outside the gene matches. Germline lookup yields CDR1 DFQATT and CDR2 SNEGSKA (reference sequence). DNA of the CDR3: TGCAGTGCTAGAGATGGGACAGACACTGAAGCTTTCTTT. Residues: CSARDGTDTEAFF.

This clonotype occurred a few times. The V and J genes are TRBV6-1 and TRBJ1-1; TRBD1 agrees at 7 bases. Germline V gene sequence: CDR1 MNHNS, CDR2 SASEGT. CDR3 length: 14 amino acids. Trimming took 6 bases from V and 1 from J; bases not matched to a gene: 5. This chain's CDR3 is CASSRQGQNTEAFF. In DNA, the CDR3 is TGTGCCAGCAGCCGACAGGGACAGAACACTGAAGCTTTCTTT.

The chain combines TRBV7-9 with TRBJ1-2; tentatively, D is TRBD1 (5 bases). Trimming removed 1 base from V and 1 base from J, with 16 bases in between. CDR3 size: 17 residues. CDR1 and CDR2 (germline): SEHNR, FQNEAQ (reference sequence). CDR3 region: CASSLVARQQINYGYTF. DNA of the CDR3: TGTGCCAGCAGCTTAGTCGCCAGACAGCAAATTAACTATGGCTACACCTTC.

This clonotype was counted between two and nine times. The CDR3 protein is CASSKPVSYEQYF. CDR3 DNA sequence: TGTGCCAGCAGTAAACCGGTTTCCTACGAGCAGTACTTC. The V gene is TRBV28, the J gene TRBJ2-7; D unclear. V lost 5 bases and J lost 1, with 9 bases in between. The CDR3 totals 13 residues. Germline V lookup: CDR1 MDHEN, CDR2 SYDVKM.

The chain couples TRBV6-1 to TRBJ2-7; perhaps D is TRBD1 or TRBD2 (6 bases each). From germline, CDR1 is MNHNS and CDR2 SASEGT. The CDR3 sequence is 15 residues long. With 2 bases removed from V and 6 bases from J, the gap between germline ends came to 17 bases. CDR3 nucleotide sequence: TGTGCCAGCAGTGAAATTGGGGGGCACGTCTCCGAGCAGTACTTC. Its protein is CASSEIGGHVSEQYF.

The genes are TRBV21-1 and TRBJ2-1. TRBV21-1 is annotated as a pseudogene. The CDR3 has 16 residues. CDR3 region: CASSPMWREPYNEQFF. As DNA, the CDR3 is TGTGCCAGCAGTCCAATGTGGCGGGAGCCCTACAATGAGCAGTTCTTC.

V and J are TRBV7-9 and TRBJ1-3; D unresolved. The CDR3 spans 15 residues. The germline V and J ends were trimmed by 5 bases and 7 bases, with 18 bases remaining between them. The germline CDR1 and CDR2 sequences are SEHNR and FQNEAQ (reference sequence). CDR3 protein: CASSPEVIGVNTIYF. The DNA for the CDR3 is TGTGCCAGCAGCCCCGAGGTTATTGGAGTCAACACCATATATTTT.

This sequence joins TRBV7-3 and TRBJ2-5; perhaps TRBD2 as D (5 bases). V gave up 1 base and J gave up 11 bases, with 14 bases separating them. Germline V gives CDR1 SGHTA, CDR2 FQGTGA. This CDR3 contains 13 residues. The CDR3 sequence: CASSLSVSARQYF. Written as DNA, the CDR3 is TGTGCCAGCAGCTTAAGCGTTAGCGCGAGGCAGTACTTC.

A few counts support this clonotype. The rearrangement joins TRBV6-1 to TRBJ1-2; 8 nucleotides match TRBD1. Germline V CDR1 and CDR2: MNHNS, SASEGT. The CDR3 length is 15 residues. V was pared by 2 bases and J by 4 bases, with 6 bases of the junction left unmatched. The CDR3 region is CASSEQGAMIYGYTF. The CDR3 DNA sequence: TGTGCCAGCAGTGAACAGGGGGCGATGATCTATGGCTACACCTTC.

CDR3 region: CASSAGTSGSLAKNIQYF. The CDR3 nucleotides are TGTGCCAGCAGTGCCGGGACTAGCGGGAGTTTAGCCAAAAACATTCAGTACTTC. The V and J genes are TRBV6-1 and TRBJ2-4, with TRBD2 matching over 14 bases. The CDR3 length is 18 residues. V lost 4 bases to trimming and J lost 0 bases; unmatched junction nucleotides: 5. Germline loops: CDR1 MNHNS, CDR2 SASEGT.

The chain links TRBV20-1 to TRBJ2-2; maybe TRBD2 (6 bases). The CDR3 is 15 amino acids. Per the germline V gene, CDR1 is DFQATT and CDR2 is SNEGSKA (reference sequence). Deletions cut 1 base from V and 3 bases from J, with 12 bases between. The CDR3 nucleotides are TGCAGTGCTAGAGTTCTAGCGAAGGACACCGGGGAGCTGTTTTTT. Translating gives CSARVLAKDTGELFF.

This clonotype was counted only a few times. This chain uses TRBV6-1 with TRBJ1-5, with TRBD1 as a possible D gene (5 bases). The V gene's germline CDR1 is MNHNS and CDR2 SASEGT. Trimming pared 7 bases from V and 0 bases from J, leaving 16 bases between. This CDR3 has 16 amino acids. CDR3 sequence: CASTPGGTHSNQPQHF. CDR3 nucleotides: TGTGCCAGCACGCCCGGCGGGACCCATAGCAATCAGCCCCAGCATTTT.

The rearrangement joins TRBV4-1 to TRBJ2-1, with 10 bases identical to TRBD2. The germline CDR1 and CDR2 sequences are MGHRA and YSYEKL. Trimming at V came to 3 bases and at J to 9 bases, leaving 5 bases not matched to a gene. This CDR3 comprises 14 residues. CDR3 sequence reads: CASSHRGLAREQFF. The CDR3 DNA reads TGCGCCAGCAGCCACCGGGGACTAGCGCGTGAGCAGTTCTTC.

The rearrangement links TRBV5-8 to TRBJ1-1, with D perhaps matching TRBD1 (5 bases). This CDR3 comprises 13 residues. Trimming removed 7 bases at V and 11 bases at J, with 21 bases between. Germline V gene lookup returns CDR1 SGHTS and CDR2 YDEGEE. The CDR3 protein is CASRHAKTGSAFF. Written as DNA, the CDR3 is TGTGCCAGCCGCCACGCCAAAACAGGTTCGGCTTTCTTT.

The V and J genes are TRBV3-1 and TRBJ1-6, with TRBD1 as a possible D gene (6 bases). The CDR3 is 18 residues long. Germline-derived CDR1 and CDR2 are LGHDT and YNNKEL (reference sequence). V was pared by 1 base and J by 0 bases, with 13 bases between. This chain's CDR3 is CASSQGIQGSSYNSPLHF. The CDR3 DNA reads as TGTGCCAGCAGCCAAGGAATACAGGGAAGCTCCTATAATTCACCCCTCCACTTT.

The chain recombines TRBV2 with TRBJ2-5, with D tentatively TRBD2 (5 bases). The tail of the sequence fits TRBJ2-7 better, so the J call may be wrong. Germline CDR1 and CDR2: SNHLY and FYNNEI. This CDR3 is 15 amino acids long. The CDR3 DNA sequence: TGTGCCAGCAGTGCGGAGCGAGGGTCTCCCCACGAGCAGTACTTC. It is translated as CASSAERGSPHEQYF.